A selection of T cell receptor beta chains follows, all from one sample in a study of blood T cell repertoires in COVID-19. Using immunoSEQ multiplex PCR, the repertoire was profiled, and TCRdb retains in-frame clones only, with some absent. The sample records 200,000 to 250,000 clones, 88% being singletons. Sequences were obtained from PBMCs or T cells enriched from blood (not recorded which). The receptors were sampled from a woman aged 30 to 39 who had recovered from COVID-19. Both conserved end residues are part of each CDR3. A D gene is named only where the DNA matches it firmly. Part of the rows lack a size; the others show once, few, many or a class for expanded clones.

-	-	TRBJ1-1	TRBV3-1/TRBV3-2	CASSHNTGSTEAFF	TGTGCCAGCAGCCATAACACAGGGAGCACTGAAGCTTTCTTT
-	-	TRBJ2-1	TRBV11-2	CASSLYPGRSEQFF	TGTGCCAGCAGCTTATATCCGGGTCGGAGTGAGCAGTTCTTC
-	-	TRBJ1-1	TRBV5-6	CASSLPASNTEAFF	TGTGCCAGCAGCTTGCCAGCGTCGAACACTGAAGCTTTCTTT
-	-	TRBJ1-1	TRBV5-6	CASSLPGQKGTEAFF	TGTGCCAGCAGCTTACCGGGACAAAAGGGAACTGAAGCTTTCTTT
-	-	TRBJ2-7	TRBV5-4	CASSLGVTETDEQYF	TGTGCCAGCAGCTTGGGAGTAACAGAAACGGACGAGCAGTACTTC
-	-	TRBJ2-1	TRBV7-2	CASSLTGLQFF	TGTGCCAGCAGCCTGACAGGCCTGCAGTTCTTC
-	-	TRBJ2-2	TRBV5-1	CASSRESLNTGELFF	TGCGCCAGCTCGCGGGAATCACTCAACACCGGGGAGCTGTTTTTT
TRBD1	-	TRBJ1-2	TRBV2	CASSESWTGTGGGYTF	TGTGCCAGCAGTGAATCATGGACCGGGACAGGGGGCGGCTACACCTTC
TRBD2	few	TRBJ2-5	TRBV6-5	CASSYSGTSGQETQYF	TGTGCCAGCAGTTACTCAGGAACTAGCGGCCAAGAGACCCAGTACTTC
-	-	TRBJ2-3	TRBV4-3	CASRESGKPDTQYF	TGCGCCAGCAGGGAAAGCGGTAAACCAGATACGCAGTATTTT
TRBD1	once	TRBJ1-6	TRBV5-8	CASSYRSGDRVNSPLHF	TGTGCCAGCAGCTATAGGAGCGGGGACAGGGTTAATTCACCCCTCCACTTT
TRBD1	-	TRBJ2-2	TRBV11-1	CASSLDRGETGELFF	TGTGCCAGCAGCTTGGACAGGGGAGAAACCGGGGAGCTGTTTTTT
TRBD2	-	TRBJ2-1	TRBV7-6	CASSSSGATYNEQFF	TGTGCCAGCAGCTCAAGCGGGGCAACCTACAATGAGCAGTTCTTC
-	medium-sized	TRBJ2-1	TRBV6-4	CASSDSSGGNEQFF	TGTGCCAGCAGTGACTCTAGCGGCGGGAATGAGCAGTTCTTC
TRBD1	-	TRBJ2-1	TRBV6-5	CASRVTGGLEQFF	TGTGCCAGCAGGGTTACAGGGGGCCTTGAGCAGTTCTTC
-	-	TRBJ2-3	TRBV5-4	CASSPGLTGGPDTQYF	TGTGCCAGCAGCCCCGGACTTACGGGGGGCCCAGATACGCAGTATTTT
TRBD1	-	TRBJ2-7	TRBV10-3	CAISFRGQTYEQYF	TGTGCCATCAGCTTCAGGGGGCAAACCTACGAGCAGTACTTC
TRBD1	once	TRBJ1-1	TRBV19	CASSKTSDRGGTEAFF	TGTGCCAGTAGTAAGACCTCGGACAGGGGAGGGACTGAAGCTTTCTTT
-	few	TRBJ2-3	TRBV11-2	CASSSDYHTQYF	TGTGCCAGCAGCTCGGACTACCATACGCAGTATTTT
-	once	TRBJ2-3	TRBV5-6	CASGRDTQYF	TGTGCCAGCGGGAGAGATACGCAGTATTTT
-	-	TRBJ1-2	TRBV5-1	CASSLDQEYYGYTF	TGCGCCAGCAGCTTGGATCAGGAATACTATGGCTACACCTTC
-	few	TRBJ1-1	TRBV3-1/TRBV3-2	CASSQAIDTEAFF	TGTGCCAGCAGCCAAGCTATTGACACTGAAGCTTTCTTT